Listed here are 15 T cell receptor beta chains from one sample, sequenced in a study of OX40 agonist ivuxolimab in advanced cancers. TCRdb keeps only in-frame clones here, not all; method: immunoSEQ multiplex PCR. The sample lists over 50,000 clones, less than 85% occurring once. This specimen consisted of CD4+ or CD8+ T cells sorted from blood, obtained in a trial of the OX40 agonist ivuxolimab. These receptors all stem from an adult with an advanced solid tumor such as melanoma, head and neck, liver or kidney cancer.

V and J are TRBV5-6 and TRBJ2-1; D not certain. The germline V gene has CDR1 SGHDT and CDR2 YYEEEE. This CDR3 spans 11 amino acids. The V and J ends lost 1 base and 9 bases respectively, with 5 bases between them. The CDR3 DNA follows: TGTGCCAGCAGCTTGTTGAGTGAGCAGTTCTTC. It encodes CASSLLSEQFF.

V usage is TRBV9 and J usage is TRBJ1-1; D gene uncertain. Germline assignment: CDR1 SGDLS and CDR2 YYNGEE. Trimming removed 0 bases at V and 1 base at J, with 10 bases between. CDR3 length: 15 residues. In nucleotides, the CDR3 is TGTGCCAGCAGCGTAGATATAGGTGAGAACACTGAAGCTTTCTTT. This encodes CASSVDIGENTEAFF.

This chain uses TRBV7-6 with TRBJ1-3; D unresolved. Germline V gene data show CDR1 as SGHVS and CDR2 as FNYEAQ. The CDR3 extends over 20 amino acids. V gave up 0 bases and J gave up 0 bases, with 21 bases separating them. CDR3 nucleotide sequence: TGTGCCAGCAGCTTAGCGTGGATGGGTGGCGCCTTGAACTCTGGAAACACCATATATTTT. Residues: CASSLAWMGGALNSGNTIYF. The entire variable domain, with the rest obtained from reference TRBV7-6 and TRBJ1-3, is as follows: GAGVSQSPRYKVTKRGQDVALRCDPISGHVSLYWYRQALGQGPEFLTYFNYEAQQDKSGLPNDRFSAERPEGSISTLTIQRTEQRDSAMYRCASSLAWMGGALNSGNTIYFGEGSWLTVV.

This clone came up once. The chain uses TRBV7-2 and TRBJ2-1; 7 nucleotides match TRBD2. V shed 6 bases and J 9 bases; nucleotides not matched to a gene: 14. Germline V gene lookup returns CDR1 SGHTA and CDR2 FQGNSA. The CDR3 is 15 residues long. The CDR3 DNA is TGTGCCAGCAGGAAGCGGGACGGTAGGCTTAGTGAGCAGTTCTTC. Translating gives CASRKRDGRLSEQFF.

V usage is TRBV19 and J usage is TRBJ2-7; 8 bases match TRBD2. The CDR3 extends over 13 amino acids. V lost 5 bases to trimming and J lost 1 base; unmatched junction nucleotides: 1. Germline V gene data show CDR1 as LNHDA and CDR2 as SQIVND (reference sequence). CDR3 bases: TGTGCCAGTAGTTTAGCGGGATCCTACGAGCAGTACTTC. It yields the protein CASSLAGSYEQYF.

The rearrangement uses TRBV19 and TRBJ1-3; TRBD1 might be the D (5 bases). Germline V gene sequence: CDR1 LNHDA, CDR2 SQIVND (reference sequence). This CDR3 comprises 17 residues. The V and J ends lost 5 bases and 0 bases respectively, with 17 bases between them. This CDR3 is CASSPWGRIYSGNTIYF. DNA for the CDR3: TGTGCCAGTAGTCCGTGGGGCAGAATTTACTCTGGAAACACCATATATTTT.

Points on this clone: The same CDR3 can be traced to other DNA sequences in this sample. This sequence joins TRBV29-1 and TRBJ1-2; D is perhaps TRBD1 (6 bases). Trimming removed 2 bases from V and 3 bases from J, with 10 bases in between. Germline values: CDR1 SQVTM, CDR2 ANQGSEA. The CDR3 is 13 amino acids. The CDR3 sequence: CSVETGRDYGYTF. The CDR3 nucleotides read TGCAGCGTTGAAACAGGGAGGGACTATGGCTACACCTTC.

V gene TRBV7-2 combines with J gene TRBJ2-5; 8 bases fit TRBD2. The trim removed 6 bases at V and 4 bases at J, leaving 10 bases unmatched. CDR3 size: 15 residues. CDR1 and CDR2 (germline): SGHTA, FQGNSA. The CDR3 protein is CASSPHAGGAETQYF. CDR3 nucleotides: TGTGCCAGCAGTCCCCATGCGGGAGGTGCAGAGACCCAGTACTTC.

The chain combines TRBV5-4 with TRBJ1-4; 9 positions agree with TRBD1. The CDR3 is 16 residues long. Germline CDR1 is SGHNT and CDR2 is YYREEE (reference sequence). J gave up 7 bases and V 4 bases, and 11 bases lay outside the gene matches. The CDR3 DNA follows: TGTGCCAGCAGCCCTCAACCGGGACAGGGAGGTGAAAAACTGTTTTTT. Translation gives CASSPQPGQGGEKLFF.

A single count supports this clone. The chain carries TRBV5-1 and TRBJ2-2, with TRBD1 matching over 7 bases. CDR1 is SGHRS and CDR2 is YFSETQ in the germline V gene. This CDR3 contains 14 residues. With 4 bases clipped from V and 7 bases from J, the junction kept 7 bases outside the gene matches. CDR3 residues: CASSTTGTIGELFF. CDR3 coding DNA: TGCGCCAGCAGCACGACAGGGACGATCGGGGAGCTGTTTTTT.

This chain links TRBV19 with TRBJ2-2; D call uncertain. The CDR3 runs to 15 residues. Trimming took 6 bases from V and 5 from J, leaving 16 bases between them. Germline values: CDR1 LNHDA, CDR2 SQIVND (reference sequence). The CDR3 DNA sequence: TGTGCCAGTAGCATTCACAGACTTCGTACCGGGGAGCTGTTTTTT. As protein: CASSIHRLRTGELFF.

The chain recombines TRBV27 with TRBJ2-7; TRBD2 aligns across 10 bases. The CDR3 is 15 amino acids. The trim removed 5 bases at V and 3 bases at J, leaving 7 bases unmatched. Germline V CDR1 and CDR2: MNHEY, SMNVEV (reference sequence). CDR3 in amino acids: CASSPRTSGLYEQYF. DNA for the CDR3: TGTGCCAGCAGTCCCCGGACTAGCGGACTCTACGAGCAGTACTTC.

CDR3 residues: CASSPAQGGTDTQYF. The CDR3 bases are TGTGCCAGCTCACCGGCGCAGGGGGGCACAGATACGCAGTATTTT. The J gene is TRBJ2-3, the V gene TRBV18; 7 bases align to TRBD1. The CDR3 consists of 15 residues. Trimming at V came to 3 bases and at J to 1 base, leaving 4 bases not matched to a gene. CDR1 KGHSH and CDR2 LQKENI come from the germline V gene.

The rearrangement uses TRBV28 and TRBJ1-5; D is possibly TRBD1 (6 bases). Germline V CDR1 and CDR2: MDHEN, SYDVKM. V dropped 6 bases and J dropped 2 bases, with 11 bases sitting between them. CDR3 length: 14 amino acids. Here the CDR3 reads CASSLRTGNQPQHF. Written as DNA, the CDR3 is TGTGCCAGCAGCCTCCGGACAGGCAATCAGCCCCAGCATTTT.

The chain combines TRBV28 with TRBJ2-7, with 11 positions matching TRBD1. J lost 3 bases, V lost 6 bases, and 10 bases had no gene match. Germline values: CDR1 MDHEN, CDR2 SYDVKM. The length of the CDR3 is 16 residues. The CDR3 DNA sequence: TGTGCCAGCAGCACCCCGGACAGGGGGCGTTTCTACGAGCAGTACTTC. It encodes CASSTPDRGRFYEQYF.